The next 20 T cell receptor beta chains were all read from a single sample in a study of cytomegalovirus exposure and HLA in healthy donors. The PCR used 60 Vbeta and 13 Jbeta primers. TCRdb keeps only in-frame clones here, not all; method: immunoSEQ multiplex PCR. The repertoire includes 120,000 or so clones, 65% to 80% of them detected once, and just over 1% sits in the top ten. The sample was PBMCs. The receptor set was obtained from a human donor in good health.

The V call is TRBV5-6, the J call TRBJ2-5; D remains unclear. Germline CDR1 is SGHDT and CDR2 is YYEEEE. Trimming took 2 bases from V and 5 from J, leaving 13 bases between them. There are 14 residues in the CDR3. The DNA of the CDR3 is TGTGCCAGCAGCTTTGGCACGCCATCGGAGACCCAGTACTTC. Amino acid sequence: CASSFGTPSETQYF.

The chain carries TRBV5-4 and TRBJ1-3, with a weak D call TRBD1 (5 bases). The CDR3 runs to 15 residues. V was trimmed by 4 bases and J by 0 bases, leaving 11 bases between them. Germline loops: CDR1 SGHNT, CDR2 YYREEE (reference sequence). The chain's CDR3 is CASSPGGLSGNTIYF. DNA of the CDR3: TGTGCCAGCAGCCCCGGGGGTCTCTCTGGAAACACCATATATTTT.

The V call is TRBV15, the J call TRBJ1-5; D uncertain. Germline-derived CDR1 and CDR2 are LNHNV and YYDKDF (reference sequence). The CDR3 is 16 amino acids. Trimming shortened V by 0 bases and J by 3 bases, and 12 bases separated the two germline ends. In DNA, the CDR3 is TGTGCCACCAGCAGAGATCAGGCCCTGTTCAATCAGCCCCAGCATTTT. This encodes CATSRDQALFNQPQHF.

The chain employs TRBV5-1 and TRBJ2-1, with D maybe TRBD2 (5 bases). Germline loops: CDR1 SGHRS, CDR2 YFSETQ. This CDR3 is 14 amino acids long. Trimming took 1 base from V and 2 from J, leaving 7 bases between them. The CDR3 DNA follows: TGCGCCAGCAGCTTGTCCGGGGCCTACAATGAGCAGTTCTTC. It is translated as CASSLSGAYNEQFF.

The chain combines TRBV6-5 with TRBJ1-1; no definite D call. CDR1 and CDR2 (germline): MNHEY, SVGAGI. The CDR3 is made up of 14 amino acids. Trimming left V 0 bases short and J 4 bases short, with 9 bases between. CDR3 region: CASSYSGLSTEAFF. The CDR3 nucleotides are TGTGCCAGCAGTTACTCTGGGCTCAGCACTGAAGCTTTCTTT.

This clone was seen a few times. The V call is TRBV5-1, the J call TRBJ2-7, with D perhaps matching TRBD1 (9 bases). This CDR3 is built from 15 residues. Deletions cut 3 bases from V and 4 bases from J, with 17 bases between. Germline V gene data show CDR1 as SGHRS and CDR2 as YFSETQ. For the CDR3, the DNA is TGCGCCAGCAGCTCGGGGGGGACAGGGACGTACGAGCAGTACTTC. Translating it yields CASSSGGTGTYEQYF. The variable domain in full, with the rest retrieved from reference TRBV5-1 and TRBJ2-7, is KAGVTQTPRYLIKTRGQQVTLSCSPISGHRSVSWYQQTPGQGLQFLFEYFSETQRNKGNFPGRFSGRQFSNSRSEMNVSTLELGDSALYLCASSSGGTGTYEQYFGPGTRLTVT.

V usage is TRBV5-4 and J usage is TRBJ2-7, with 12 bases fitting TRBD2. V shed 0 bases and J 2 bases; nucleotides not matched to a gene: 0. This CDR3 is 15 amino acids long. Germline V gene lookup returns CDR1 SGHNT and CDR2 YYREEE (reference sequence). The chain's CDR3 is CASSLGTSGAYEQYF. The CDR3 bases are TGTGCCAGCAGCTTGGGGACTAGCGGGGCCTACGAGCAGTACTTC.

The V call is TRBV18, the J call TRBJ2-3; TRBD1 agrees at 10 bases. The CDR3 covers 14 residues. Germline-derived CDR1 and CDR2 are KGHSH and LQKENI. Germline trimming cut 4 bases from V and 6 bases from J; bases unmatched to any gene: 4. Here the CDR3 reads CASSLGQGGDTQYF. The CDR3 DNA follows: TGTGCCAGCTCACTAGGACAGGGGGGTGATACGCAGTATTTT.

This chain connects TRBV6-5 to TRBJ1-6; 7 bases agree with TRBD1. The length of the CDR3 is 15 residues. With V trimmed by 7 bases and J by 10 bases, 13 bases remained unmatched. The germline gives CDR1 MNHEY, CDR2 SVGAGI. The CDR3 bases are TGTGCCAGCACCCAGGGACAGTATCCGAGGTCACCCCTCCACTTT. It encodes CASTQGQYPRSPLHF.

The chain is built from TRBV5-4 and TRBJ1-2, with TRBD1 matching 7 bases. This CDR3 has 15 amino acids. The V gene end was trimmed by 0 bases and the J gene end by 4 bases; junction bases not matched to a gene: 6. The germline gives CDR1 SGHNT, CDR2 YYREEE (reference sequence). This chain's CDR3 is CASSLGGTDVYGYTF. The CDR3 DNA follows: TGTGCCAGCAGCTTGGGGGGGACAGACGTCTATGGCTACACCTTC.

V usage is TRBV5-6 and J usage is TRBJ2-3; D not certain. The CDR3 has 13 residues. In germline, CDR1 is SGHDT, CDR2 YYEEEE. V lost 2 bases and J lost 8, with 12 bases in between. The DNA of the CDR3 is TGTGCCAGCAGCTTTAAGGAGTCCGTTACGCAGTATTTT. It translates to CASSFKESVTQYF.

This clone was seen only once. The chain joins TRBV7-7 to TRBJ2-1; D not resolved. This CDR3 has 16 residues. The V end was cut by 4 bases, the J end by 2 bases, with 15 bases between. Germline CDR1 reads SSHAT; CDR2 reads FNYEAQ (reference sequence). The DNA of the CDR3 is TGTGCCAGCAGCTCCGCGGCGGCAGTCCCCTACAATGAGCAGTTCTTC. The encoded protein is CASSSAAAVPYNEQFF.

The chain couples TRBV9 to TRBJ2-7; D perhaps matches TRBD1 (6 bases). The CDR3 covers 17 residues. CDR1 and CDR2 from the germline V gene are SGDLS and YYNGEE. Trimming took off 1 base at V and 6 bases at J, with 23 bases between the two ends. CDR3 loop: CASSVSDRDILFREQYF. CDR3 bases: TGTGCCAGCAGCGTATCTGATAGGGACATTCTTTTCCGCGAGCAGTACTTC.

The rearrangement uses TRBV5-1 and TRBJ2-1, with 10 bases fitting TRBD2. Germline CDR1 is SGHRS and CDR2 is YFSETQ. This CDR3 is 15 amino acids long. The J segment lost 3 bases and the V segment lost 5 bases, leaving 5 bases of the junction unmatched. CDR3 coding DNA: TGCGCCAGCAGGGCTAGCGGGGGCCTCTACAATGAGCAGTTCTTC. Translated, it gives CASRASGGLYNEQFF. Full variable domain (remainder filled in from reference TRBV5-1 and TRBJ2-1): KAGVTQTPRYLIKTRGQQVTLSCSPISGHRSVSWYQQTPGQGLQFLFEYFSETQRNKGNFPGRFSGRQFSNSRSEMNVSTLELGDSALYLCASRASGGLYNEQFFGPGTRLTVL.

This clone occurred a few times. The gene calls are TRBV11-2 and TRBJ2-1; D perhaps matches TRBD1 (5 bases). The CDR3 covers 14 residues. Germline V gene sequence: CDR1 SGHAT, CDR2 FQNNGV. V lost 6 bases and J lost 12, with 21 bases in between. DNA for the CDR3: TGTGCCAGCAGGCCCCTGGGGCAGGGCCACTCGCAGTTCTTC. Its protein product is CASRPLGQGHSQFF.

The CDR3 protein is CASSLRVGGVYEQYF. CDR3 in DNA: TGCGCCAGCAGCTTGCGCGTCGGGGGGGTCTACGAGCAGTACTTC. This sequence joins TRBV5-1 and TRBJ2-5; 8 bases align to TRBD2. The J call could be wrong; TRBJ2-7 is a better fit for the DNA end. Germline lookup yields CDR1 SGHRS and CDR2 YFSETQ. This CDR3 contains 15 residues.

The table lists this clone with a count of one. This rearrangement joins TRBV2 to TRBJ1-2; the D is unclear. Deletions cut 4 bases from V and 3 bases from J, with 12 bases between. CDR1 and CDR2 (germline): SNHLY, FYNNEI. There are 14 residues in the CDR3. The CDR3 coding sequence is TGTGCCAGCAGTGTGAGGGATAAGGACTATGGCTACACCTTC. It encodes CASSVRDKDYGYTF.

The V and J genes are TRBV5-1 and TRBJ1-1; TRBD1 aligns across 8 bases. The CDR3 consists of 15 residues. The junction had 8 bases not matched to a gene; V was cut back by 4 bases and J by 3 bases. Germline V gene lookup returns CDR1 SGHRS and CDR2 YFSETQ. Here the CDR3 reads CASSATGQAHTEAFF. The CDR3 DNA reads TGCGCCAGCAGCGCGACGGGACAGGCGCACACTGAAGCTTTCTTT. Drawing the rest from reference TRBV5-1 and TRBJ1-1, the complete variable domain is KAGVTQTPRYLIKTRGQQVTLSCSPISGHRSVSWYQQTPGQGLQFLFEYFSETQRNKGNFPGRFSGRQFSNSRSEMNVSTLELGDSALYLCASSATGQAHTEAFFGQGTRLTVV.

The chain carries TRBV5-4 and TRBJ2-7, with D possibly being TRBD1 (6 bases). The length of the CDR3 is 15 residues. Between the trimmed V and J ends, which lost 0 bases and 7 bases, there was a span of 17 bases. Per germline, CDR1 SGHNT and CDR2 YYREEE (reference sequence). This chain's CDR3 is CASSLEQGPFGEQYF. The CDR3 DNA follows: TGTGCCAGCAGCTTGGAACAGGGCCCTTTTGGGGAGCAGTACTTC.

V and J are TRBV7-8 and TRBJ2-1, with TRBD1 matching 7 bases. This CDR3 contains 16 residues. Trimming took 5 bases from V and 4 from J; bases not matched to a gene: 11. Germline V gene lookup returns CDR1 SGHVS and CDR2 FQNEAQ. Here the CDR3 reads CASSPGTAPDYNEQFF. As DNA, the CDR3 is TGTGCCAGCAGCCCGGGGACAGCCCCCGATTACAATGAGCAGTTCTTC.